Below are 8 T cell receptor beta chains sequenced from a single sample in a study of response to subunit inactivated influenza vaccine. TCRdb re-analysed the RT-PCR reads in MiXCR, keeping a single row per CDR3 protein. Among around 300,000 distinct CDR3 sequences listed, approximately 21% were seen once. The material was PBMCs from blood, obtained less than 22 months after vaccination. The receptors come from a man aged 45 to 70 who received an inactivated influenza vaccine.

In DNA form, the CDR3 reads TGCAGTGCTAGGGACAGAAACACAGATACGCAGTATTTT. Protein sequence: CSARDRNTDTQYF. The chain employs TRBV20-1 and TRBJ2-3; D might be TRBD1 (6 bases). The CDR3 is 13 amino acids. The germline CDR1 and CDR2 sequences are DFQATT and SNEGSKA (reference sequence). With 3 bases removed from V and 2 bases from J, the gap between germline ends came to 9 bases.

The rearrangement joins TRBV5-4 to TRBJ2-1; D not resolved. This CDR3 spans 12 amino acids. V dropped 4 bases and J dropped 7 bases, with 9 bases sitting between them. CDR1 SGHNT and CDR2 YYREEE come from the germline V gene (reference sequence). The CDR3 nucleotides are TGTGCCAGCAGCCAGACCAATAATGAGCAGTTCTTC. Protein product: CASSQTNNEQFF.

This clonotype was recorded a few times. The chain couples TRBV5-1 to TRBJ2-2; the match to TRBD1 covers 7 bases. With V trimmed by 1 base and J by 5 bases, 11 bases remained unmatched. The CDR3 extends over 17 amino acids. Germline values: CDR1 SGHRS, CDR2 YFSETQ. The CDR3 region is CASSLLTGTEITGELFF. In DNA form, the CDR3 reads TGCGCCAGCAGCTTGTTGACTGGGACAGAAATAACCGGGGAGCTGTTTTTT.

The chain couples TRBV20-1 to TRBJ2-6; D is unclear. The CDR3 has 14 amino acids. The V gene's germline CDR1 is DFQATT and CDR2 SNEGSKA (reference sequence). Trimming left V 6 bases short and J 0 bases short, with 9 bases between. The CDR3 DNA reads TGCAGTGCAATCAAGGGCTCTGGGGCCAACGTCCTGACTTTC. This sequence encodes CSAIKGSGANVLTF.

The table lists this clonotype with a few counts. The chain recombines TRBV5-4 with TRBJ1-2, with a weak D call TRBD1 (5 bases). The CDR3 runs to 14 residues. In germline, CDR1 is SGHNT, CDR2 YYREEE (reference sequence). Trimming pared 5 bases from V and 6 bases from J, leaving 17 bases between. CDR3 nucleotides: TGTGCCAGCAGAAACCAGGGACCGACGCATGGCTACACCTTC. It yields the protein CASRNQGPTHGYTF.

This chain joins TRBV11-2 and TRBJ2-7, with 10 bases that match TRBD1. The CDR3 loop spans 18 amino acids. Germline V gives CDR1 SGHAT, CDR2 FQNNGV. With 3 bases clipped from V and 2 bases from J, the junction kept 13 bases outside the gene matches. For the CDR3, the DNA is TGTGCCAGCAGCTTCACCTCCTCCTGGGACAGGGGCCCCTACGAGCAGTACTTC. Its protein product is CASSFTSSWDRGPYEQYF.

The chain employs TRBV23-1 and TRBJ1-5, with D unclear. Being an ORF, TRBV23-1 has a function that is uncertain. This CDR3 region has 11 residues. Trimming took off 9 bases at V and 16 bases at J, with 19 bases between the two ends. In nucleotides, the CDR3 is TGCGCCAGACGGAGGTCGGTTGAAGAACATTTT. Its translation: CARRRSVEEHF.

The chain recombines TRBV21-1 with TRBJ1-1. TRBV21-1 is a pseudogene locus. The CDR3 totals 13 residues. CDR3 amino acids: CASSKEAGKKAFF. The CDR3 bases are TGTGCCAGCAGCAAAGAAGCGGGGAAAAAAGCTTTCTTT.